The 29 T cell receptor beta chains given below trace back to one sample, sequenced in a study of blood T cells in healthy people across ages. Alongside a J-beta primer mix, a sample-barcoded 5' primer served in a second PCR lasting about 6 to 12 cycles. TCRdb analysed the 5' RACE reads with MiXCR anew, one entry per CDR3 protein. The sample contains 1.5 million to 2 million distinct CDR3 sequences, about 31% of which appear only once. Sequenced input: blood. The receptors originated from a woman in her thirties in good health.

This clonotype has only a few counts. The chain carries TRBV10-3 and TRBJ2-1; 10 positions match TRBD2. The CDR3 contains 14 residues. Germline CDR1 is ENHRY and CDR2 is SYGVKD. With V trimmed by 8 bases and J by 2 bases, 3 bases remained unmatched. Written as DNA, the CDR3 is TGTGCCATCTCAAGCGGGGGGGCCTACAATGAGCAGTTCTTC. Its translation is CAISSGGAYNEQFF.

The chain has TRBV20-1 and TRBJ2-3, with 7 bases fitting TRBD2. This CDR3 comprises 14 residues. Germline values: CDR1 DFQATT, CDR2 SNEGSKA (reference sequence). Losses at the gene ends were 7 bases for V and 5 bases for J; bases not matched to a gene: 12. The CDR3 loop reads CSVATSNKEDTQYF. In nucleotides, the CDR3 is TGCAGTGTCGCGACTAGCAACAAGGAAGATACGCAGTATTTT.

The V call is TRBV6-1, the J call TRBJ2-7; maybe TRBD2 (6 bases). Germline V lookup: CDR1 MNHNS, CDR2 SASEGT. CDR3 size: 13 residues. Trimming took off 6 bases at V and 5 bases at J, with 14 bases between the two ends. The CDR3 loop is CASRVSGLNEQYF. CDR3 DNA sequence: TGTGCCAGCAGAGTTTCGGGACTCAACGAGCAGTACTTC.

CDR3 amino acids: CSAEIFRGRPDTQYF. CDR3 sequence (DNA): TGCAGTGCCGAAATCTTCAGGGGTAGGCCAGATACGCAGTATTTT. This rearrangement joins TRBV20-1 to TRBJ2-3, with D perhaps matching TRBD1 (6 bases). The length of the CDR3 is 15 residues. V was shortened by 6 bases and J by 4 bases, with 20 bases between the two germline ends. From germline, CDR1 is DFQATT and CDR2 SNEGSKA (reference sequence).

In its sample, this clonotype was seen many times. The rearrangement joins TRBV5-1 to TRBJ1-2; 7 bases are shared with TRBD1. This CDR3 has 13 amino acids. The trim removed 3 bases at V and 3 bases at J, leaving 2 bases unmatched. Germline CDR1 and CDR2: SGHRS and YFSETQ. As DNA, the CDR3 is TGCGCCAGCAGCTCAGGGGGGTACTATGGCTACACCTTC. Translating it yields CASSSGGYYGYTF.

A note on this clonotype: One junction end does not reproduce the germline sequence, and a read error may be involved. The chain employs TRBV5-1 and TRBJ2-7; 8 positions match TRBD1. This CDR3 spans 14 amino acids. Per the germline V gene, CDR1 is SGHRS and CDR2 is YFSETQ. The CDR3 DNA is TGCGCCAACAGCTCCTCTGGACAGGGTAAAAGGCTGTACTTC. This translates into CANSSSGQGKRLYF.

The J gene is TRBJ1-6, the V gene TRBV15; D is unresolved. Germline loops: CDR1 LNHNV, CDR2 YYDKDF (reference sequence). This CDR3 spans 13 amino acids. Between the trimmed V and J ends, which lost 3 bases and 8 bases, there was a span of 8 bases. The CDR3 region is CATSSDTHSPLHF. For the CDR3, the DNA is TGTGCCACCAGCAGTGACACCCATTCACCCCTCCACTTT.

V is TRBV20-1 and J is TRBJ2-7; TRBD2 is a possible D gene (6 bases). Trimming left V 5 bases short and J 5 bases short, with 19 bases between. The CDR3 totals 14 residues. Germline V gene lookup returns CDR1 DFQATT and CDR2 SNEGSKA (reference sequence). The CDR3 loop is CSAAIGGTRDEQYF. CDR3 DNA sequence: TGCAGTGCTGCCATTGGGGGGACTCGGGACGAGCAGTACTTC.

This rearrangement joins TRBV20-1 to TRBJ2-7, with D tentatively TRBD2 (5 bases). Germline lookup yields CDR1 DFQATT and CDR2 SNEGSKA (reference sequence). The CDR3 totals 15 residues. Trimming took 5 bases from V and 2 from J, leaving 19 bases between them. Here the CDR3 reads CSARPTGIETYEQYF. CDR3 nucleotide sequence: TGCAGTGCTCGACCCACCGGGATCGAGACCTACGAGCAGTACTTC.

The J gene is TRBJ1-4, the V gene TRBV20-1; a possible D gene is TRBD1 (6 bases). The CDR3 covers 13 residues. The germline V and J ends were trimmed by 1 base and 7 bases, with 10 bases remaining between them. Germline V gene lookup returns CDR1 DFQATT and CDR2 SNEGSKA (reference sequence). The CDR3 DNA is TGCAGTGCTAGAGTTACAGGGTCTGAAAAACTGTTTTTT. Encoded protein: CSARVTGSEKLFF.

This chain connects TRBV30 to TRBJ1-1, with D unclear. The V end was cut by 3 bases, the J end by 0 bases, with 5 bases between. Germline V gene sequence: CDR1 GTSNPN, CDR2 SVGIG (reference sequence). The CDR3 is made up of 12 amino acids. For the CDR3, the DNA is TGTGCCTGGAGGCAGATGAACACTGAAGCTTTCTTT. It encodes CAWRQMNTEAFF. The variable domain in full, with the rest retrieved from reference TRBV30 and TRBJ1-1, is SQTIHQWPATLVQPVGSPLSLECTVEGTSNPNLYWYRQAAGRGLQLLFYSVGIGQISSEVPQNLSASRPQDRQFILSSKKLLLSDSGFYLCAWRQMNTEAFFGQGTRLTVV.

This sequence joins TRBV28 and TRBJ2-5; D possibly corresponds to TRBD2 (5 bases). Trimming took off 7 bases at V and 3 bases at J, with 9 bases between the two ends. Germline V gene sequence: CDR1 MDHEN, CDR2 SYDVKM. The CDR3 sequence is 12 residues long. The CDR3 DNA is TGTGCCAGCACAGGACTTAAAGAGACCCAGTACTTC. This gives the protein CASTGLKETQYF.

CDR3 in amino acids: CASSFLTEPYGYTF. The CDR3, as DNA: TGTGCCAGCAGTTTTCTCACAGAACCCTATGGCTACACCTTC. The chain recombines TRBV12-3 or TRBV12-4 with TRBJ1-2; no clear D. This CDR3 region has 14 residues. Trimming took 3 bases from V and 4 from J, leaving 12 bases between them.

The CDR3 DNA reads TGTGCCAGCAGCCCCCTCGGCCCCCGGGGCCAAGAGACCCAGTACTTC. Protein product: CASSPLGPRGQETQYF. The chain carries TRBV28 and TRBJ2-5; D is perhaps TRBD2 (5 bases). CDR1 and CDR2 from the germline V gene are MDHEN and SYDVKM. This CDR3 is built from 16 residues. V was cut by 6 bases and J by 1 base, with 18 bases left in between.

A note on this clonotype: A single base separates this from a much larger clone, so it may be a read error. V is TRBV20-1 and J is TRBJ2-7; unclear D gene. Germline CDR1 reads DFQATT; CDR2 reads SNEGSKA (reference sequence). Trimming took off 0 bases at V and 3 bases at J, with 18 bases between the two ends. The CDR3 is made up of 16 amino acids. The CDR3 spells CSARDERTRLNYEQYF. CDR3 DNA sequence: TGCAGTGCTAGAGACGAACGTACAAGGCTGAACTACGAGCAGTACTTC.

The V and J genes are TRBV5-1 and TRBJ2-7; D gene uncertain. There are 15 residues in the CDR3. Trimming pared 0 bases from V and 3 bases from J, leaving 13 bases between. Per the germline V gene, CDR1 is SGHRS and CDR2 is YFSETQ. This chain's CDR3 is CASSLELGSGYEQYF. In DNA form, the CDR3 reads TGCGCCAGCAGCTTGGAATTAGGGTCGGGCTACGAGCAGTACTTC.

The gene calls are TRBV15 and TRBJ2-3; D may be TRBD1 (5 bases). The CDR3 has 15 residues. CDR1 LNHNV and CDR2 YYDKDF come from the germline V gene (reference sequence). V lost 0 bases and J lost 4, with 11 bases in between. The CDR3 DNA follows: TGTGCCACCAGCAGAGATAAAAGGGGCGCAGATACGCAGTATTTT. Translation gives CATSRDKRGADTQYF.

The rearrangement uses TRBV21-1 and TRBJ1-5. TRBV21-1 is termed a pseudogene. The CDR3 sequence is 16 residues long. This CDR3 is CASSTVPRWSDQPQHF. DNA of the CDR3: TGTGCCAGCAGCACCGTTCCTCGGTGGTCCGATCAGCCCCAGCATTTT.

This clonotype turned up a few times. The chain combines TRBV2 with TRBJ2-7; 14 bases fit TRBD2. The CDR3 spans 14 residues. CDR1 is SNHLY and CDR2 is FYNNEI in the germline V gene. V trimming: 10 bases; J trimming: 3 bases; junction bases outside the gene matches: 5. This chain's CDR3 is CANPGTSGSYEQYF. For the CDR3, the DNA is TGTGCCAACCCCGGGACTAGCGGGAGCTACGAGCAGTACTTC.

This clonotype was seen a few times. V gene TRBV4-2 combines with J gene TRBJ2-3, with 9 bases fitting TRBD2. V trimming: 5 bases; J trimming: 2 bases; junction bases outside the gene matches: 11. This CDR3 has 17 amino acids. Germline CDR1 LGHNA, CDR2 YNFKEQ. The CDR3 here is CASSNAPAGGATDTQYF. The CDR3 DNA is TGTGCCAGCAGCAATGCCCCCGCGGGAGGGGCCACAGATACGCAGTATTTT.

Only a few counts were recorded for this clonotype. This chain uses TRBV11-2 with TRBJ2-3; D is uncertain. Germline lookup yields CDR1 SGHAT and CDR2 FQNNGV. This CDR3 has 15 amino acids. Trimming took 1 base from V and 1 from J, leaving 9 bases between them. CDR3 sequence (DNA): TGTGCCAGCAGCTTAGTAGAAAGAGGCACAGATACGCAGTATTTT. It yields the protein CASSLVERGTDTQYF.

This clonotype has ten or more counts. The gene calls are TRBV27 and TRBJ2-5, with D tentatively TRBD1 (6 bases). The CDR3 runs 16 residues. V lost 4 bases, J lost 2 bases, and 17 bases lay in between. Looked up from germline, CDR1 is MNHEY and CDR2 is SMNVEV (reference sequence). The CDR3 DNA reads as TGTGCCAGCAGTTCCCATCCCCTAGGGACACAAGAGACCCAGTACTTC. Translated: CASSSHPLGTQETQYF.

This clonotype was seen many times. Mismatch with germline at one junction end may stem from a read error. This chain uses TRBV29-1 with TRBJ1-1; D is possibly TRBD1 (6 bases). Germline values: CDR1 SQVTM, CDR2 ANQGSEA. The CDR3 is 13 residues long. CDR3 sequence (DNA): TGCAGCGTCGAAGTAGGGGGGAACACTGAAGCTTTCTTT. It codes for CSVEVGGNTEAFF.

CDR3 DNA: TGCGCCAGCAGCTCCATGGGGGGGAACACTAGCGGCTCCGGGCGTTATTTTGGTTACAATGAGCAGTTCTTC. As protein: CASSSMGGNTSGSGRYFGYNEQFF. The chain joins TRBV5-1 to TRBJ2-1; 8 bases match TRBD2. Trimming removed 3 bases from V and 4 bases from J; junction bases left unmatched: 33. This CDR3 spans 24 amino acids. Germline CDR1 and CDR2: SGHRS and YFSETQ.

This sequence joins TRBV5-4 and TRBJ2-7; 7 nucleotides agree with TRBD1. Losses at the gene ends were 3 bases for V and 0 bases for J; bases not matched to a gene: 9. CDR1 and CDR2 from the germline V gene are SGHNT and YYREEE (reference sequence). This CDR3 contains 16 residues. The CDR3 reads CASSSEGGRSSYEQYF. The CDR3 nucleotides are TGTGCCAGCAGCTCCGAAGGGGGCCGAAGCTCCTACGAGCAGTACTTC.

In DNA form, the CDR3 reads TGTGCCAGCAGCCAACGCCGGGGACAGGGTAACTATGGCTACACCTTC. This encodes CASSQRRGQGNYGYTF. The rearrangement joins TRBV11-2 to TRBJ1-2, with 9 positions matching TRBD1. The length of the CDR3 is 16 residues. Trimming removed 5 bases from V and 1 base from J; junction bases left unmatched: 8. Germline V CDR1 and CDR2: SGHAT, FQNNGV.

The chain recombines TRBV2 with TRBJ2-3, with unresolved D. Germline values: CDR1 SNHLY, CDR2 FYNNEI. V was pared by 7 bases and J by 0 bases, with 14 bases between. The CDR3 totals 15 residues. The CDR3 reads CASTPYRQSTDTQYF. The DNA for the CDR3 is TGTGCCAGCACCCCTTATCGGCAGAGCACAGATACGCAGTATTTT.

CDR3 residues: CASTPRGPLYGYTF. CDR3 DNA: TGTGCCAGCACCCCGAGAGGGCCGCTCTATGGCTACACCTTC. The chain carries TRBV28 and TRBJ1-2; the D is unclear. Germline V gene sequence: CDR1 MDHEN, CDR2 SYDVKM. V dropped 7 bases and J dropped 4 bases, with 16 bases sitting between them. This CDR3 is 14 amino acids long.

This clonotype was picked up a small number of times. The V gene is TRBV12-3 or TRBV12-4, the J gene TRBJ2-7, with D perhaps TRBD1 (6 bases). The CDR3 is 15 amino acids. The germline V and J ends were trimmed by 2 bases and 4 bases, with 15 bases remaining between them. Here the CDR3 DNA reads TGTGCCAGCAGTTTACCCGAGACAGGAAGGTACGAGCAGTACTTC. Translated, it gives CASSLPETGRYEQYF.